These 9 T cell receptor beta chains came from one sample sequenced in a study of cytomegalovirus exposure and HLA in healthy donors. This PCR relied on a set of 60 Vbeta primers and 13 Jbeta primers. Generated by immunoSEQ multiplex PCR, the TCRdb table keeps only in-frame clones and is missing some. The sample records around 100,000 clones, about 74% being singletons. Specimen: PBMCs. These receptor sequences come from a male donor in good health and CMV-seropositive.

This chain connects TRBV4-1 to TRBJ2-3, with 14 nucleotides matching TRBD2. This CDR3 is 20 amino acids long. Germline CDR1 is MGHRA and CDR2 is YSYEKL. V dropped 4 bases and J dropped 1; count of bases not matched to a gene: 13. The CDR3 bases are TGCGCCAGCAGCCGATACGGGACTAGCGGGAGAGGAGGAGGCACAGATACGCAGTATTTT. This gives the protein CASSRYGTSGRGGGTDTQYF.

The chain recombines TRBV6-5 with TRBJ2-7; weak D call: TRBD1 (6 bases). The CDR3 has 14 residues. V gave up 8 bases and J gave up 5 bases, with 19 bases separating them. Germline assignment: CDR1 MNHEY and CDR2 SVGAGI. The CDR3 DNA is TGTGCCAGCCTTGAGGGCCCAGGGGCCGACGAGCAGTACTTC. Amino acids: CASLEGPGADEQYF.

The J gene is TRBJ2-3, the V gene TRBV5-1; TRBD2 aligns across 9 bases. CDR3 size: 15 residues. V lost 0 bases to trimming and J lost 4 bases; unmatched junction nucleotides: 3. CDR1 SGHRS and CDR2 YFSETQ come from the germline V gene. DNA of the CDR3: TGCGCCAGCAGCTTGGAGGGACTAGCCCCAGATACGCAGTATTTT. Amino acid sequence: CASSLEGLAPDTQYF. The full variable domain, rest sourced from reference TRBV5-1 and TRBJ2-3, is KAGVTQTPRYLIKTRGQQVTLSCSPISGHRSVSWYQQTPGQGLQFLFEYFSETQRNKGNFPGRFSGRQFSNSRSEMNVSTLELGDSALYLCASSLEGLAPDTQYFGPGTRLTVL.

The chain carries TRBV7-3 and TRBJ2-1; 13 bases agree with TRBD2. Unmatched junction bases numbered 5, after V lost 5 bases and J lost 7 bases. This CDR3 comprises 15 residues. The germline V gene has CDR1 SGHTA and CDR2 FQGTGA. CDR3 bases: TGTGCCAGCAGCCAGGGACTAGCGGGATGGAATGAGCAGTTCTTC. Translating it yields CASSQGLAGWNEQFF.

The chain couples TRBV7-9 to TRBJ1-3; D might be TRBD1 (5 bases). With 6 bases removed from V and 0 bases from J, the gap between germline ends came to 9 bases. Germline V gene lookup returns CDR1 SEHNR and CDR2 FQNEAQ (reference sequence). The CDR3 contains 14 residues. CDR3 in amino acids: CASRARDSGNTIYF. The CDR3 coding sequence is TGTGCCAGCAGGGCCAGGGACTCTGGAAACACCATATATTTT.

Notes on this clone: This specimen includes other DNA sequences encoding the same CDR3. Written as DNA, the CDR3 is TGTGCCAGCAGTTTAAGGGACGGGGGAGGAGAGCAGTTCTTC. The encoded protein is CASSLRDGGGEQFF. V is TRBV7-7 and J is TRBJ2-1; weak D call: TRBD2 (6 bases). V dropped 6 bases and J dropped 10 bases, with 19 bases sitting between them. CDR3 length equals 14 residues. CDR1 is SSHAT, CDR2 FNYEAQ, per germline (reference sequence).

The chain recombines TRBV7-2 with TRBJ2-7; D ambiguous. CDR3 length: 14 residues. CDR1 SGHTA and CDR2 FQGNSA come from the germline V gene. Trimming stripped 4 bases from V and 2 bases from J, with 12 bases between. CDR3 loop: CASSSLGGPYEQYF. DNA for the CDR3: TGTGCCAGCAGCTCCCTAGGTGGTCCCTACGAGCAGTACTTC.

This rearrangement joins TRBV7-2 to TRBJ1-4; the D gene is possibly TRBD1 (5 bases). This CDR3 has 15 amino acids. Germline V gene lookup returns CDR1 SGHTA and CDR2 FQGNSA. The V end was cut by 5 bases, the J end by 4 bases, with 14 bases between. For the CDR3, the DNA is TGTGCCAGCAGCCCCCGACAGAACCTTAATGAAAAACTGTTTTTT. Translating gives CASSPRQNLNEKLFF. The full variable domain, rest sourced from reference TRBV7-2 and TRBJ1-4, is GAGVSQSPSNKVTEKGKDVELRCDPISGHTALYWYRQSLGQGLEFLIYFQGNSAPDKSGLPSDRFSAERTGGSVSTLTIQRTQQEDSAVYLCASSPRQNLNEKLFFGSGTQLSVL.

This chain joins TRBV28 and TRBJ1-5; 7 nucleotides align to TRBD1. The ends lost 8 bases at V and 2 bases at J; junction bases unmatched: 0. This CDR3 spans 12 amino acids. Germline assignment: CDR1 MDHEN and CDR2 SYDVKM. The CDR3 DNA sequence: TGTGCCAGCGGACAGGGCAATCAGCCCCAGCATTTT. The encoded protein is CASGQGNQPQHF.